This T cell receptor beta chain was documented in a study of T cell responses to AZD1222 COVID-19 vaccine. Findings and limits, study-wide: Repertoires were obtained only post-peak T cell response. Researchers report vaccine-associated CD4 TCRs spanning spike, with dominance at 160-218 and 743-854. Epitopes outside B.1.351 and B.1.1.7 mutated regions reportedly drew nearly half of spike TCRs. Possibly, clonal diversity was underestimated; donors were largely white British and included more females.

Between the trimmed V and J ends, which lost 2 bases and 3 bases, there was a span of 18 bases. The CDR3 spans 17 residues. CDR1 LNHDA and CDR2 SQIVND come from the germline V gene (reference sequence). In this sample, this clone turned up a few times. Its antigen is unidentified. Generated by immunoSEQ multiplex PCR, the TCRdb table keeps only in-frame clones and is missing some. The table lists around 110,000 clones, 70% to 90% of them singletons. The genes are TRBV19 and TRBJ2-3; perhaps TRBD2 as D (6 bases). Specimen: peripheral blood, collected on day 0 of MenACWY control vaccination. This TCR was sampled from an adult in good health. CDR3 sequence (DNA): TGTGCCAGTAGTATAACGAGGAGGGCTTTAGGGACAGATACGCAGTATTTT. Protein product: CASSITRRALGTDTQYF.